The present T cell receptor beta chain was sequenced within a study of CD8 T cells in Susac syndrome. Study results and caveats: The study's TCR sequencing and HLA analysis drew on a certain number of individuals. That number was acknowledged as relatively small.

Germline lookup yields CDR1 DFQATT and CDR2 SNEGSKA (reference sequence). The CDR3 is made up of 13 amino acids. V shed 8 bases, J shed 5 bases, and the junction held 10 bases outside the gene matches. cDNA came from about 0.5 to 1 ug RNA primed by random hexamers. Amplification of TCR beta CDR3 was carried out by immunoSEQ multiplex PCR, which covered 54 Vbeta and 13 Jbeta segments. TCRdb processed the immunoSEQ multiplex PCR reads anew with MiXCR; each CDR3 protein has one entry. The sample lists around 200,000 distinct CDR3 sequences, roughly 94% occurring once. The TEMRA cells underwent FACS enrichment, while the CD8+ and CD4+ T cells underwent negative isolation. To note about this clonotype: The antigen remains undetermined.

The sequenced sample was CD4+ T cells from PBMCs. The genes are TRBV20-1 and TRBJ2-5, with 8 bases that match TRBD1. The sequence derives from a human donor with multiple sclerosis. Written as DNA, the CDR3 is TGCAGTCCGAAGCAGGGGGCGGGCGAGACCCAGTACTTC. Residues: CSPKQGAGETQYF.